This T cell receptor (beta chain) was observed in a study of T-cell memory formation after mild COVID-19. This clonotype has just a few counts. Its antigen is as yet unknown. Barcoded TCR alpha and TCR beta cDNA libraries with UMIs came from 5'RACE using constant-segment primers. Via MiXCR, TCRdb re-called the 5' RACE reads, giving one row per CDR3 protein. The data hold 250,000 to 300,000 distinct CDR3 sequences, with roughly 16% observed a single time. Regarding the study as a whole: Unconfirmed was the SARS-CoV-2 specificity of second-wave clones that peaked on day 37. CD4+ clones that contracted lay mainly in CM and EM; CD8+ ones lay in EMRA. Pre-infection memory held some responding clones, suggesting pre-existing cross-reactive T cells responded.

Trimming cost V 1 base and J 9 bases; bases outside gene matches: 4. This CDR3 is built from 15 residues. The germline CDR1 and CDR2 sequences are MGHRA and YSYEKL. The sample comprised PBMCs or a T cell subset sorted from them (not recorded which). This TCR derives from a young man who had mild COVID-19 (a few samples of this study predate the infection). Cell type and time point are not known. This rearrangement joins TRBV4-1 to TRBJ2-1; TRBD1 agrees at 12 bases. Here the CDR3 DNA reads TGCGCCAGCAGCCAAGGGGACAGGGGGCAGGTTGAGCAGTTCTTC. Translating it yields CASSQGDRGQVEQFF.